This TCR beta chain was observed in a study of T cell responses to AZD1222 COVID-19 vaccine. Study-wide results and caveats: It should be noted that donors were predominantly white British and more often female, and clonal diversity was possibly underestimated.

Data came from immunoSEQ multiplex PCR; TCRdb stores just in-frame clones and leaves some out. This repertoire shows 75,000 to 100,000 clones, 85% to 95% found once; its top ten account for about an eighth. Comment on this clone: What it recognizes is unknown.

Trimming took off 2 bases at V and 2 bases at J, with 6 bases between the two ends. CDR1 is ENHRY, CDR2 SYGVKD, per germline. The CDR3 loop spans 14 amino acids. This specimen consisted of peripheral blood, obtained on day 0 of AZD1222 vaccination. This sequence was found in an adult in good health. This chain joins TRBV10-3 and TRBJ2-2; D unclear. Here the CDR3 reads CAISEVANTGELFF. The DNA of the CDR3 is TGTGCCATCAGTGAGGTAGCAAACACCGGGGAGCTGTTTTTT.